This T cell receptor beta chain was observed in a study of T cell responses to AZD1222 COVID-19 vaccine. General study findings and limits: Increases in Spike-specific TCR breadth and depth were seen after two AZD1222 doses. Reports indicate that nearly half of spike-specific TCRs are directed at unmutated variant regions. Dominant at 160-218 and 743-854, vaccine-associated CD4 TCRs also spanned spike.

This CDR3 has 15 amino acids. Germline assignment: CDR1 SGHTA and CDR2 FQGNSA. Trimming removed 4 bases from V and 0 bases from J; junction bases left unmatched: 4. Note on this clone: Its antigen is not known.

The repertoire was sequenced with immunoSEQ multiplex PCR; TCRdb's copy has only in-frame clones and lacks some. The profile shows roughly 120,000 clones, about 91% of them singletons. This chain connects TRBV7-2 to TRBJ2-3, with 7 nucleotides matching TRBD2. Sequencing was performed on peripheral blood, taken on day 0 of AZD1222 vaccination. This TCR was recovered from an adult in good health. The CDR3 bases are TGTGCCAGCAGCTCGCGACTAGCAAGCACAGATACGCAGTATTTT. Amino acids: CASSSRLASTDTQYF.